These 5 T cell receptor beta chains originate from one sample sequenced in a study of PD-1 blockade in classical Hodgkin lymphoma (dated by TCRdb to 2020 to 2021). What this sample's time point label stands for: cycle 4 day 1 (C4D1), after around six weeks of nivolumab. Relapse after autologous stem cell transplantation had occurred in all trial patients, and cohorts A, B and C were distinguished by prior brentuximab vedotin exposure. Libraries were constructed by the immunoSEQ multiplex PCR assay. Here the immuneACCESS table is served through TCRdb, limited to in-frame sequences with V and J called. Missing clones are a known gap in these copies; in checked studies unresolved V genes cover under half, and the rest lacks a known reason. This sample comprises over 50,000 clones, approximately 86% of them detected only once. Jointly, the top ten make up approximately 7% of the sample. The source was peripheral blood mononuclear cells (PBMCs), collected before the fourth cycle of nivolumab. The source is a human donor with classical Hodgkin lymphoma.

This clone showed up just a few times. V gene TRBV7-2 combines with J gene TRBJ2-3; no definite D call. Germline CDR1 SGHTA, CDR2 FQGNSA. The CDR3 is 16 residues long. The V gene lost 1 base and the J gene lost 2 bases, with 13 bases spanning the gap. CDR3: CASSLDRTAYTDTQYF. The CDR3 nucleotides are TGTGCCAGCAGCTTAGATAGGACGGCATACACAGATACGCAGTATTTT.

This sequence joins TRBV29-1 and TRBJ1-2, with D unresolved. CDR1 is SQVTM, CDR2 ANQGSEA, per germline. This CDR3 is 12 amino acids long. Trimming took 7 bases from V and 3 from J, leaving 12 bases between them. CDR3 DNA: TGCAGCGGACATAGGACCGACTATGGCTACACCTTC. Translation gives CSGHRTDYGYTF.

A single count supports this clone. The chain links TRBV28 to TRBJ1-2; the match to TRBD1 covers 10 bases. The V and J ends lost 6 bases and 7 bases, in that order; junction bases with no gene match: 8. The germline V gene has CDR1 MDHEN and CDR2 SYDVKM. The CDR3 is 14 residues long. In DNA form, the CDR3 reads TGTGCCAGCAGCAGACAGGGGGCGCGAGGTGGCTACACCTTC. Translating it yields CASSRQGARGGYTF.

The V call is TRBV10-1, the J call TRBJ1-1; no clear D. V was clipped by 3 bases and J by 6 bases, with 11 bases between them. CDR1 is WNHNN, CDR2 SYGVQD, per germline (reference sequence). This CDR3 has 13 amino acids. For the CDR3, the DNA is TGCGCCAGCAGTGAATATGGTCTCCCTGAAGCTTTCTTT. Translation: CASSEYGLPEAFF.

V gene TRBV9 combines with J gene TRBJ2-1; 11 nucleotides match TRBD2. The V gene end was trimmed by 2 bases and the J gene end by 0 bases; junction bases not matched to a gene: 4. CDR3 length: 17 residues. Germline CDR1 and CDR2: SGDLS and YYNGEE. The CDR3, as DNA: TGTGCCAGCAGCGTTGACCTAGCGGGGGGCTCCTACAATGAGCAGTTCTTC. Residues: CASSVDLAGGSYNEQFF.